Each of the 4 T cell receptor beta chains below was sequenced from the same sample in a study of blood T cells in healthy people across ages (dated by TCRdb to between 2015 and 2016). The library was made by 5' RACE. The sample was run on an Illumina HiSeq 2500. A second PCR of roughly 7 to 12 cycles was run with a J-beta primer mix and a sample-barcoded 5' primer. The public sequencing data were trimmed at Q25 with fastp and processed into clonotypes with MiXCR by TCRdb, which kept only in-frame beta chains. CDR3 protein sequences are deduplicated, and each keeps its most common genes and DNA. The sample table lists 1.5 million or so distinct CDR3 sequences, roughly 43% of them with a count of one. Approximately 4.1% of the sample goes to the ten largest clones. The sequencing sample was made of blood. These receptor sequences come from a woman aged 18 to 35 in good health.

This rearrangement joins TRBV20-1 to TRBJ2-5; 8 nucleotides line up with TRBD2. Unmatched junction bases numbered 11, after V lost 0 bases and J lost 11 bases. The germline V gene encodes CDR1 DFQATT and CDR2 SNEGSKA (reference sequence). The CDR3 runs to 14 residues. The CDR3 spells CSAREIVGTREQYF. The DNA of the CDR3 is TGCAGTGCTAGAGAGATAGTGGGGACTAGGGAGCAGTACTTC.

This clonotype came up a few times. The rearrangement links TRBV7-9 to TRBJ2-7, with 7 bases lining up with TRBD1. The V and J ends lost 1 base and 5 bases, in that order; junction bases with no gene match: 8. CDR3 length: 15 amino acids. The germline V gene encodes CDR1 SEHNR and CDR2 FQNEAQ (reference sequence). This chain's CDR3 is CASSLGQGNRNEQYF. CDR3 in DNA: TGTGCCAGCAGCTTAGGACAGGGTAATCGCAACGAGCAGTACTTC.

This clonotype was observed a single time. This rearrangement joins TRBV12-5 to TRBJ2-3; 7 positions agree with TRBD2. Germline CDR1 reads LGHNT; CDR2 reads FRNRAP. There are 16 residues in the CDR3. V trimming: 3 bases; J trimming: 2 bases; junction bases outside the gene matches: 8. As DNA, the CDR3 is TGTGCTAGTGGTTTACTGACTAGCAGCCCCACAGATACGCAGTATTTT. Translation: CASGLLTSSPTDTQYF.

The chain is built from TRBV5-1 and TRBJ2-7, with a tentative D call TRBD1 (6 bases). This CDR3 is built from 13 residues. V lost 1 base and J 6 bases, leaving 11 bases between the germline ends. The germline V gene has CDR1 SGHRS and CDR2 YFSETQ. CDR3 DNA: TGCGCCAGCAGCTTGTTACAGGGCTGCGAGCAGTACTTC. Translation: CASSLLQGCEQYF. Using reference TRBV5-1 and TRBJ2-7 for the parts outside the CDR3, the full variable domain is KAGVTQTPRYLIKTRGQQVTLSCSPISGHRSVSWYQQTPGQGLQFLFEYFSETQRNKGNFPGRFSGRQFSNSRSEMNVSTLELGDSALYLCASSLLQGCEQYFGPGTRLTVT.